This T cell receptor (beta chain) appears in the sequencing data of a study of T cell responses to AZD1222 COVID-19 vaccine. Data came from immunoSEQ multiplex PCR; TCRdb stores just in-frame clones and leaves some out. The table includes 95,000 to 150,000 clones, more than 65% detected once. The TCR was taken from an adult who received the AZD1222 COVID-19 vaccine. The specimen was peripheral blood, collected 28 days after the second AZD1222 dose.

CDR3 loop: CASSESGRGNTEAFF. The CDR3 region has the DNA TGCGCCAGCAGTGAGTCAGGCCGGGGGAACACTGAAGCTTTCTTT. V gene TRBV10-1 combines with J gene TRBJ1-1; D uncertain. The V gene's germline CDR1 is WNHNN and CDR2 SYGVQD (reference sequence). The CDR3 is 15 amino acids. Trimming removed 0 bases at V and 1 base at J, with 9 bases between.